This T cell receptor beta chain was retrieved from a study of cytomegalovirus exposure and HLA in healthy donors. Study results and limitations: The records held CMV serostatus as the only immune exposure information.

As regards this clone: Its specificity is not known.

Both 60 Vbeta primers and 13 Jbeta primers went into the PCR. The table came from immunoSEQ multiplex PCR; TCRdb's copy has only in-frame clones and leaves some out. The sample lists about 260,000 clones; around four fifths were seen once. This TCR was sampled from a woman between 40 and 55 years old in good health and CMV-seropositive. The sample comprised PBMCs.

CDR3 protein: CASSPRGDRPANYGYTF. CDR3 nucleotide sequence: TGTGCCAGCAGCCCCCGAGGGGACAGGCCAGCTAACTATGGCTACACCTTC. The rearrangement uses TRBV7-6 and TRBJ1-2, with 8 bases lining up with TRBD1. J was trimmed by 0 bases and V by 5 bases; bases with no gene match: 11. The CDR3 length is 17 residues. Per germline, CDR1 SGHVS and CDR2 FNYEAQ.